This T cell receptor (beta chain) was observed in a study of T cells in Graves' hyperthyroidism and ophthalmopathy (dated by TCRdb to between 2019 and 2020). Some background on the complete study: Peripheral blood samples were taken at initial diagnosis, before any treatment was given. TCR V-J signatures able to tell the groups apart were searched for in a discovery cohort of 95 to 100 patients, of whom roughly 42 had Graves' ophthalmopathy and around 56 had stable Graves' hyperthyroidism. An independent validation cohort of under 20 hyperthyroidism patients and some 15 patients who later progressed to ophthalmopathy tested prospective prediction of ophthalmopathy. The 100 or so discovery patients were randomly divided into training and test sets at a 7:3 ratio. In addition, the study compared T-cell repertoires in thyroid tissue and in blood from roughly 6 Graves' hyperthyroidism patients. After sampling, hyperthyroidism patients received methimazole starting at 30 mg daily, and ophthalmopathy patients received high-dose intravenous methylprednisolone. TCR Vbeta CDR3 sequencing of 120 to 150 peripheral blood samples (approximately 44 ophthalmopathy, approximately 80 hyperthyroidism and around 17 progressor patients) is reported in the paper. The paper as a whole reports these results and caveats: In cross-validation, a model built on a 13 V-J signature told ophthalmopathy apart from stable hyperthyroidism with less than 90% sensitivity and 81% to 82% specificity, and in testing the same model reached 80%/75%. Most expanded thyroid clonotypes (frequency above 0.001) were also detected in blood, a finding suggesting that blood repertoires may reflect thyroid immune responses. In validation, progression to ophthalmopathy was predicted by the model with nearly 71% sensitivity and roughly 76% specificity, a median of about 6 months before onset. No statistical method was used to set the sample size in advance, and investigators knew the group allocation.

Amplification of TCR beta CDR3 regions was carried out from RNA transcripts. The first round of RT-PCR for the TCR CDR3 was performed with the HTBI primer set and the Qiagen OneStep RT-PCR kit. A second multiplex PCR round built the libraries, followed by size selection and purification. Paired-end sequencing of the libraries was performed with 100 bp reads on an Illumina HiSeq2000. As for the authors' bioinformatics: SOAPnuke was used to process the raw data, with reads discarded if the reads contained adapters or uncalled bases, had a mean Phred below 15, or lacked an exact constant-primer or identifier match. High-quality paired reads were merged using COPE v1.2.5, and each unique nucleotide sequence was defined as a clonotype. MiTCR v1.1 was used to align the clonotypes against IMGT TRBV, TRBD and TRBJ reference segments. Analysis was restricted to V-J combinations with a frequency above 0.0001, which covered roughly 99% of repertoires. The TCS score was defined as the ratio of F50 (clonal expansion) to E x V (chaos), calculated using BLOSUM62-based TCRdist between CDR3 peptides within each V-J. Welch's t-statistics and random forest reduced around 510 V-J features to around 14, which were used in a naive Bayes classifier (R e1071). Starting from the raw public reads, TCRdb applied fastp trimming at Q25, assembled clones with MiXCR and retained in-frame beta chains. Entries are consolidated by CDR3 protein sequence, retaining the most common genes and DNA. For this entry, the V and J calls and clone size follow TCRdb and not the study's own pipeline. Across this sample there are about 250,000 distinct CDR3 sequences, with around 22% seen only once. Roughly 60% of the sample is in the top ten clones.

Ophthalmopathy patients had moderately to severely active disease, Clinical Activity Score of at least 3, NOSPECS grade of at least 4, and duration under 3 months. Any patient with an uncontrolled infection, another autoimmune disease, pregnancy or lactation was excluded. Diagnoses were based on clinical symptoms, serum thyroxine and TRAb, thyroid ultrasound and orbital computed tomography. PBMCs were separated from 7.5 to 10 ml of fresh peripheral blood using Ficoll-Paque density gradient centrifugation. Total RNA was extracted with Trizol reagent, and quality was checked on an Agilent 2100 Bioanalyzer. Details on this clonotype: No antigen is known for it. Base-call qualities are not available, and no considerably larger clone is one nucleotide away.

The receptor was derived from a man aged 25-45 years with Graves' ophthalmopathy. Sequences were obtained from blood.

The sequence in DNA is TGTGCCAGCAGCTTGTTTGACACCGGGGAGCTGTTTTTT. Translated, it reads CASSLFDTGELFF. Recombination connected TRBV7-8 to TRBJ2-2; the D gene lacks a confident call. The CDR3 measures 13 amino acids from cysteine to phenylalanine. The CDR3 DNA has 39 bases and is translated from base 1. V is reduced by 3 bases and J by 3 bases, leaving a spacing of 5 bases between them. CDR1 and CDR2 are drawn from the germline V gene: SGHVS, FQNEAQ.